One sample yielded the 24 T cell receptor beta chains listed below, sequenced in a study of lymphopenia after photon versus proton radiotherapy. The assay was immunoSEQ multiplex PCR, and TCRdb's table has in-frame clones only and misses some. Here the sample spans approximately 16,000 clones, more than 75% being singletons. This sample comprised peripheral blood, obtained from a patient treated with proton-based radiotherapy. Receptor source: a man between 65 and 85 years old with pancreatic cancer.

The chain has TRBV5-1 and TRBJ2-2, with 7 bases aligning to TRBD2. This CDR3 region has 13 residues. From germline, CDR1 is SGHRS and CDR2 YFSETQ. J lost 10 bases, V lost 4 bases, and 7 bases had no gene match. CDR3 DNA: TGCGCCAGCAGCCTCAGCGGGGCCGTGGAGCTGTTTTTT. It codes for CASSLSGAVELFF.

This chain uses TRBV6-4 with TRBJ1-2; 9 bases fit TRBD1. CDR3 length: 13 amino acids. With 4 bases clipped from V and 8 bases from J, the junction kept 5 bases outside the gene matches. Germline-derived CDR1 and CDR2 are MRHNA and SNTAGT. The CDR3 region has the DNA TGTGCCAGCAGTGCGGACAGGGGAAGCGGCTACACCTTC. It codes for CASSADRGSGYTF.

The chain has TRBV6-1 and TRBJ2-1, with D maybe TRBD1 (6 bases). Germline V lookup: CDR1 MNHNS, CDR2 SASEGT. This CDR3 region has 13 residues. V was pared by 4 bases and J by 8 bases, with 12 bases between. The CDR3 sequence: CASSGVTGDEQFF. CDR3 nucleotide sequence: TGTGCCAGCAGTGGGGTGACAGGCGATGAGCAGTTCTTC.

V is TRBV7-9 and J is TRBJ2-1; TRBD2 matches 12 bases. From germline, CDR1 is SEHNR and CDR2 FQNEAQ (reference sequence). The CDR3 is made up of 15 amino acids. The V gene end was trimmed by 8 bases and the J gene end by 12 bases; junction bases not matched to a gene: 14. The CDR3 bases are TGTGCCAGCGTCCTTCTAGCGGGGGGGGTACATGGGCAGTTCTTC. It codes for CASVLLAGGVHGQFF.

As DNA, the CDR3 is TGTGCCAGCAGCTTTATGGGGGTCACCGGGGAGCTGTTTTTT. This encodes CASSFMGVTGELFF. The V gene is TRBV27, the J gene TRBJ2-2; perhaps D is TRBD1 or TRBD2 (5 bases each). V was shortened by 6 bases and J by 4 bases, with 12 bases between the two germline ends. The CDR3 is 14 residues long. Germline CDR1 reads MNHEY; CDR2 reads SMNVEV (reference sequence).

This chain joins TRBV5-4 and TRBJ1-2; 11 bases are a match to TRBD1. Germline V gene lookup returns CDR1 SGHNT and CDR2 YYREEE (reference sequence). The CDR3 is 14 residues long. V trimming: 4 bases; J trimming: 7 bases; junction bases outside the gene matches: 6. CDR3 residues: CASSEDRGLGGYTF. The CDR3 region has the DNA TGTGCCAGCAGCGAGGACAGGGGGCTGGGTGGCTACACCTTC.

The chain is built from TRBV15 and TRBJ2-7; D is unclear. Per the germline V gene, CDR1 is LNHNV and CDR2 is YYDKDF (reference sequence). There are 11 residues in the CDR3. Trimming took 4 bases from V and 4 from J, leaving 5 bases between them. The CDR3 protein is CATSTAYEQYF. Written as DNA, the CDR3 is TGTGCCACCAGCACAGCATACGAGCAGTACTTC.

The J gene is TRBJ1-5, the V gene TRBV6-6; unclear D gene. The CDR3 length is 15 residues. Trimming took 2 bases from V and 9 from J, leaving 17 bases between them. CDR1 and CDR2 from the germline V gene are MNHNY and SVGAGI (reference sequence). The CDR3 DNA sequence: TGTGCCAGCAGTTACGTTGGCAGCTTGTTAGGGCCCCAGCATTTT. Residues: CASSYVGSLLGPQHF.

The CDR3 sequence is CASSIRGGVGYEQYF. The CDR3 region has the DNA TGTGCCAGTAGTATAAGGGGCGGGGTGGGCTACGAGCAGTACTTC. The J gene is TRBJ2-7, the V gene TRBV19; TRBD2 is a possible D gene (6 bases). The ends were cut back, 2 bases at V and 3 bases at J, with 14 bases in the middle. The CDR3 totals 15 residues. Germline CDR1 is LNHDA and CDR2 is SQIVND (reference sequence).

This chain uses TRBV5-1 with TRBJ1-1, with 10 bases aligning to TRBD1. The CDR3 loop spans 16 amino acids. The germline gives CDR1 SGHRS, CDR2 YFSETQ. V was pared by 4 bases and J by 5 bases, with 11 bases of the junction left unmatched. In DNA, the CDR3 is TGCGCCAGCAGCCCCGCGACAGGGGGCTCTGGGACTGAAGCTTTCTTT. Translated: CASSPATGGSGTEAFF.

The V and J genes are TRBV11-2 and TRBJ2-3, with D possibly being TRBD2 (5 bases). The ends were cut back, 1 base at V and 4 bases at J, with 9 bases in the middle. The CDR3 totals 14 residues. Germline CDR1 and CDR2: SGHAT and FQNNGV. The CDR3 loop is CASSLGGPSDTQYF. The CDR3 DNA reads as TGTGCCAGCAGCTTAGGAGGGCCATCAGATACGCAGTATTTT.

The chain links TRBV10-1 to TRBJ2-3; D gene uncertain. V lost 6 bases and J lost 11, with 12 bases in between. In germline, CDR1 is WNHNN, CDR2 SYGVQD (reference sequence). The CDR3 length is 11 residues. For the CDR3, the DNA is TGCGCCAGCAGACTCCCGATTTGGCAGTATTTT. Encoded protein: CASRLPIWQYF.

This clone was detected only once. The rearrangement links TRBV30 to TRBJ2-7; TRBD1 matches 7 bases. Germline V lookup: CDR1 GTSNPN, CDR2 SVGIG (reference sequence). Trimming removed 3 bases from V and 2 bases from J; junction bases left unmatched: 1. The CDR3 length is 12 residues. CDR3 residues: CAWRGQPYEQYF. The CDR3 nucleotides read TGTGCCTGGAGGGGACAGCCCTACGAGCAGTACTTC.

The J gene is TRBJ2-4, the V gene TRBV5-1; 11 bases agree with TRBD2. CDR1 and CDR2 (germline): SGHRS, YFSETQ. The CDR3 runs 15 residues. J was trimmed by 9 bases and V by 0 bases; bases with no gene match: 5. Here the CDR3 DNA reads TGCGCCAGCAGCTTGGTTAGCGGGAGGGAGGGCATTCAGTACTTC. Translating gives CASSLVSGREGIQYF.

The V and J genes are TRBV18 and TRBJ2-1; 8 bases agree with TRBD2. The junction had 10 bases not matched to a gene; V was cut back by 6 bases and J by 12 bases. The germline V gene encodes CDR1 KGHSH and CDR2 LQKENI. This CDR3 contains 13 residues. CDR3 DNA sequence: TGTGCCAGCTCTACCCCGGGACTAGATCTGCAGTTCTTC. As protein: CASSTPGLDLQFF.

Written as DNA, the CDR3 is TGTGCCAGCAGCTTATCACAGGGCGGCGCTGAAAAACTGTTTTTT. Amino acid sequence: CASSLSQGGAEKLFF. V gene TRBV7-2 combines with J gene TRBJ1-4, with D possibly being TRBD1 (6 bases). Germline V gene lookup returns CDR1 SGHTA and CDR2 FQGNSA. The CDR3 covers 15 residues. With 2 bases removed from V and 7 bases from J, the gap between germline ends came to 14 bases. Combining the CDR3 with reference TRBV7-2 and TRBJ1-4 gives the whole variable domain GAGVSQSPSNKVTEKGKDVELRCDPISGHTALYWYRQSLGQGLEFLIYFQGNSAPDKSGLPSDRFSAERTGGSVSTLTIQRTQQEDSAVYLCASSLSQGGAEKLFFGSGTQLSVL.

This clone has more than one count but fewer than ten. The chain has TRBV5-1 and TRBJ2-1; 10 bases are shared with TRBD1. In germline, CDR1 is SGHRS, CDR2 YFSETQ. This CDR3 region has 15 residues. V gave up 4 bases and J gave up 3 bases; unmatched junction bases: 4. DNA of the CDR3: TGCGCCAGCAGCGCGGGACAGGGGAACTACAATGAGCAGTTCTTC. It codes for CASSAGQGNYNEQFF.

The chain combines TRBV7-3 with TRBJ2-1; weak D call: TRBD1 (6 bases). The ends were cut back, 5 bases at V and 5 bases at J, with 10 bases in the middle. The CDR3 consists of 13 residues. Germline CDR1 is SGHTA and CDR2 is FQGTGA. CDR3 in DNA: TGTGCCAGCAGCAGAGGACAGAACAATGAGCAGTTCTTC. Its translation is CASSRGQNNEQFF.

The chain couples TRBV19 to TRBJ1-2; TRBD1 is a possible D gene (5 bases). CDR3 length equals 14 residues. V lost 2 bases and J 3 bases, leaving 10 bases between the germline ends. CDR1 and CDR2 (germline): LNHDA, SQIVND (reference sequence). In DNA, the CDR3 is TGTGCCAGTAGTATATCGGAGGGGTACTATGGCTACACCTTC. Translating it yields CASSISEGYYGYTF.

This chain joins TRBV27 and TRBJ1-5, with TRBD1 as a possible D gene (6 bases). Trimming removed 4 bases at V and 3 bases at J, with 19 bases between. Germline assignment: CDR1 MNHEY and CDR2 SMNVEV (reference sequence). This CDR3 is built from 17 residues. CDR3 region: CASSSMGGLGSNQPQHF. CDR3 DNA sequence: TGTGCCAGCAGTTCCATGGGGGGGCTCGGCTCCAATCAGCCCCAGCATTTT.

The chain joins TRBV6-6 to TRBJ2-6, with D perhaps TRBD2 (5 bases). This CDR3 is 15 amino acids long. Trimming shortened V by 2 bases and J by 2 bases, and 7 bases separated the two germline ends. Germline CDR1 reads MNHNY; CDR2 reads SVGAGI (reference sequence). This CDR3 reads CASSYIGAGANVLTF. The CDR3 DNA reads TGTGCCAGCAGTTACATCGGGGCTGGGGCCAACGTCCTGACTTTC.

J is TRBJ2-3 and V is TRBV30; tentative D call: TRBD1 (6 bases). This CDR3 contains 16 residues. CDR1 is GTSNPN and CDR2 is SVGIG in the germline V gene (reference sequence). The germline V and J ends were trimmed by 8 bases and 1 base, with 22 bases remaining between them. Here the CDR3 reads CAGTPGSSGGTDTQYF. The CDR3 bases are TGTGCCGGTACTCCAGGATCGTCAGGGGGCACAGATACGCAGTATTTT.

This chain joins TRBV4-1 and TRBJ2-7; 12 positions match TRBD2. Germline V gene lookup returns CDR1 MGHRA and CDR2 YSYEKL. V was clipped by 3 bases and J by 5 bases; unmatched bases: 8. CDR3 length equals 16 residues. CDR3 in amino acids: CASSQGNLAGGHEQYF. In nucleotides, the CDR3 is TGCGCCAGCAGCCAGGGGAATCTAGCGGGGGGGCACGAGCAGTACTTC.

This chain links TRBV21-1 with TRBJ2-7; the table's D gene call, TRBD1, was not cross checked with the DNA. TRBV21-1 is noted as a pseudogene. The CDR3 runs 14 residues. CDR3 protein: CASSAGKSPYEQYF. Here the CDR3 DNA reads TGTGCCAGCAGCGCAGGGAAATCACCCTACGAGCAGTACTTC.